Each of the 29 T cell receptor beta chains below was sequenced from the same sample in a study of T cell changes during pregnancy in multiple sclerosis. Data came from immunoSEQ multiplex PCR; TCRdb stores just in-frame clones and leaves some out. The sample shows 85,000 to 100,000 clones, approximately 93% of them seen only once. Material: peripheral blood, obtained after pregnancy. The receptors stem from a female donor with multiple sclerosis, enrolled in a pregnancy study.

The genes are TRBV5-5 and TRBJ1-3; tentatively, D is TRBD1 (6 bases). The germline gives CDR1 SGHKS, CDR2 YYEKEE (reference sequence). CDR3 length equals 15 residues. Trimming cost V 1 base and J 4 bases, with 12 bases left between them. The CDR3 sequence is CASSLTGTAGNTIYF. Here the CDR3 DNA reads TGTGCCAGCAGCTTGACAGGGACGGCGGGAAACACCATATATTTT.

This chain uses TRBV27 with TRBJ1-1, with TRBD1 matching 7 bases. V lost 6 bases to trimming and J lost 3 bases; unmatched junction nucleotides: 13. This CDR3 contains 16 residues. Germline CDR1 MNHEY, CDR2 SMNVEV (reference sequence). DNA of the CDR3: TGTGCCAGCAGCCCACGACAGGGCCCTCGGGACACTGAAGCTTTCTTT. Translated, it gives CASSPRQGPRDTEAFF.

V gene TRBV6-1 combines with J gene TRBJ2-2, with 9 bases that match TRBD2. V was clipped by 11 bases and J by 5 bases; unmatched bases: 9. Germline CDR1 reads MNHNS; CDR2 reads SASEGT. The CDR3 is 14 amino acids. In DNA form, the CDR3 reads TGTGCCGTAATAGCGGGAGTCGGAACCGGGGAGCTGTTTTTT. This encodes CAVIAGVGTGELFF.

The gene calls are TRBV30 and TRBJ2-7, with 10 bases identical to TRBD2. J lost 2 bases, V lost 0 bases, and 7 bases had no gene match. The CDR3 contains 16 residues. Germline CDR1 is GTSNPN and CDR2 is SVGIG (reference sequence). The CDR3 DNA reads TGTGCCTGGAGTGTACTTAGCGGGAGGTTACCCTACGAGCAGTACTTC. This sequence encodes CAWSVLSGRLPYEQYF.

The chain carries TRBV28 and TRBJ2-3; D gene ambiguous. The ends were cut back, 5 bases at V and 2 bases at J, with 5 bases in the middle. Germline CDR1 reads MDHEN; CDR2 reads SYDVKM. CDR3 length equals 12 residues. CDR3 coding DNA: TGTGCCAGCAGTCCCATCACAGATACGCAGTATTTT. As protein: CASSPITDTQYF.

This rearrangement joins TRBV4-2 to TRBJ2-7; 11 nucleotides agree with TRBD2. The junction had 9 bases not matched to a gene; V was cut back by 2 bases and J by 6 bases. From germline, CDR1 is LGHNA and CDR2 YNFKEQ. There are 16 residues in the CDR3. CDR3 protein: CASSQSTSGRRREQYF. CDR3 DNA sequence: TGTGCCAGCAGCCAATCTACTAGCGGGAGACGTCGCGAGCAGTACTTC.

This rearrangement joins TRBV4-1 to TRBJ2-1, with 9 bases fitting TRBD2. The CDR3 is 18 residues long. Unmatched junction bases numbered 7, after V lost 0 bases and J lost 1 base. Germline V lookup: CDR1 MGHRA, CDR2 YSYEKL. Here the CDR3 DNA reads TGCGCCAGCAGCCAAGATCCATTAGCGGGAGCATCCTACAATGAGCAGTTCTTC. The encoded protein is CASSQDPLAGASYNEQFF.

The V and J genes are TRBV6-6 and TRBJ2-7; possibly TRBD1 for D (6 bases). The CDR3 runs 12 residues. V lost 5 bases to trimming and J lost 2 bases, with 7 bases between them. The V gene's germline CDR1 is MNHNY and CDR2 SVGAGI (reference sequence). The DNA of the CDR3 is TGTGCCAGCAGTGACAGGACCTACGAGCAGTACTTC. Its protein product is CASSDRTYEQYF.

This chain joins TRBV10-2 and TRBJ2-7, with 10 positions matching TRBD2. This CDR3 has 15 residues. The junction had 2 bases not matched to a gene; V was cut back by 0 bases and J by 3 bases. Germline V gives CDR1 WSHSY, CDR2 SAAADI. DNA for the CDR3: TGCGCCAGCAGTGAGTCAGGACTAGCGGACTACGAGCAGTACTTC. Translating gives CASSESGLADYEQYF.

This sequence joins TRBV2 and TRBJ1-2, with 8 bases aligning to TRBD1. Germline loops: CDR1 SNHLY, CDR2 FYNNEI. The CDR3 is 13 residues long. Unmatched junction bases numbered 1, after V lost 5 bases and J lost 2 bases. This chain's CDR3 is CASSRQGNYGYTF. The CDR3 nucleotides are TGTGCCAGCAGTCGACAGGGGAACTATGGCTACACCTTC.

This sequence joins TRBV19 and TRBJ1-5; D unclear. V gave up 3 bases and J gave up 5 bases, with 5 bases separating them. CDR3 length: 12 amino acids. Per the germline V gene, CDR1 is LNHDA and CDR2 is SQIVND (reference sequence). This CDR3 reads CASSMEYQPQHF. CDR3 sequence (DNA): TGTGCCAGTAGTATGGAGTATCAGCCCCAGCATTTT.

V usage is TRBV7-9 and J usage is TRBJ2-4, with D possibly matching TRBD2 (5 bases). Germline V lookup: CDR1 SEHNR, CDR2 FQNEAQ (reference sequence). The CDR3 runs 12 residues. Trimming cost V 10 bases and J 2 bases, with 9 bases left between them. The DNA of the CDR3 is TGTGCCACTGAGGGAACCAAAAACATTCAGTACTTC. It yields the protein CATEGTKNIQYF. Looking up the rest from reference TRBV7-9 and TRBJ2-4 gives the full variable domain: DTGVSQNPRHKITKRGQNVTFRCDPISEHNRLYWYRQTLGQGPEFLTYFQNEAQLEKSRLLSDRFSAERPKGSFSTLEIQRTEQGDSAMYLCATEGTKNIQYFGAGTRLSVL.

The chain has TRBV19 and TRBJ2-1; 8 bases are shared with TRBD1. Losses at the gene ends were 5 bases for V and 7 bases for J; bases not matched to a gene: 10. The CDR3 runs to 15 residues. Looked up from germline, CDR1 is LNHDA and CDR2 is SQIVND (reference sequence). The CDR3 region is CASSLRQGTGNEQFF. The CDR3 DNA reads TGTGCCAGTAGTTTGAGACAGGGGACGGGTAATGAGCAGTTCTTC.

The chain uses TRBV29-1 and TRBJ1-5; no clear D. V was pared by 6 bases and J by 6 bases, with 15 bases between. The CDR3 extends over 13 amino acids. CDR1 and CDR2 from the germline V gene are SQVTM and ANQGSEA. The CDR3 here is CSVAGRIGQPQHF. The DNA for the CDR3 is TGCAGCGTCGCCGGGAGGATAGGTCAGCCCCAGCATTTT.

The chain is built from TRBV9 and TRBJ2-3; 12 bases match TRBD2. This CDR3 comprises 16 residues. CDR1 is SGDLS, CDR2 YYNGEE, per germline. Unmatched junction bases numbered 7, after V lost 3 bases and J lost 5 bases. Written as DNA, the CDR3 is TGTGCCAGCAGCGGAGGGACTAGCGGGCTCATAGATACGCAGTATTTT. It is translated as CASSGGTSGLIDTQYF.

CDR3 sequence (DNA): TGTGCCAGCAGCCCCTGGTCGGGGGGCAATGAAAAACTGTTTTTT. Its protein is CASSPWSGGNEKLFF. V and J are TRBV7-8 and TRBJ1-4; tentatively, D is TRBD1 (6 bases). CDR1 is SGHVS and CDR2 is FQNEAQ in the germline V gene. V lost 5 bases and J lost 5, with 15 bases in between. The CDR3 runs 15 residues.

The chain is built from TRBV4-1 and TRBJ1-2, with 7 positions matching TRBD1. J was trimmed by 3 bases and V by 3 bases; bases with no gene match: 7. This CDR3 region has 15 residues. CDR1 and CDR2 (germline): MGHRA, YSYEKL. CDR3 protein: CASSQRTGVDYGYTF. For the CDR3, the DNA is TGCGCCAGCAGCCAGCGAACAGGGGTTGACTATGGCTACACCTTC.

The rearrangement links TRBV4-1 to TRBJ1-4; 7 nucleotides line up with TRBD1. Losses at the gene ends were 4 bases for V and 8 bases for J; bases not matched to a gene: 13. Germline loops: CDR1 MGHRA, CDR2 YSYEKL. CDR3 size: 16 residues. CDR3 coding DNA: TGCGCCAGCAGCCCTCCCTTCAGGGACAGCCGGGAAAAACTGTTTTTT. Amino acid sequence: CASSPPFRDSREKLFF.

To note about this clone: At one of its ends the junction is not consistent with the germline gene, which may arise from a read error. The chain uses TRBV27 and TRBJ2-1; weak D call: TRBD2 (5 bases). Germline assignment: CDR1 MNHEY and CDR2 SMNVEV (reference sequence). The CDR3 is 15 amino acids. The CDR3 DNA reads TGTGCCAGCAGCTTATTTCAGCGGATCCTCAATGAGCAGTTCTTC. Residues: CASSLFQRILNEQFF.

This clone was counted a single time. V and J are TRBV7-4 and TRBJ2-7, with 11 bases identical to TRBD2. Germline CDR1 SGHVT, CDR2 SQSDAQ. V lost 5 bases, J lost 5 bases, and 17 bases stayed unmatched. This CDR3 has 18 residues. CDR3 bases: TGTGCCAGCAGCCCTACCGGGACTAGCGGAGGCCCCTGGAACGAGCAGTACTTC. Translation: CASSPTGTSGGPWNEQYF.

The chain has TRBV27 and TRBJ1-5, with 10 bases lining up with TRBD1. The CDR3 runs 15 residues. V lost 5 bases to trimming and J lost 10 bases; unmatched junction nucleotides: 11. CDR1 is MNHEY and CDR2 is SMNVEV in the germline V gene (reference sequence). The CDR3 region is CASSPGTGVVGPQHF. In DNA form, the CDR3 reads TGTGCCAGCAGTCCCGGGACAGGGGTGGTAGGCCCCCAGCATTTT.

This chain connects TRBV27 to TRBJ1-2, with a possible D match to TRBD1 (6 bases). With 6 bases removed from V and 10 bases from J, the gap between germline ends came to 21 bases. CDR3 size: 14 residues. Per the germline V gene, CDR1 is MNHEY and CDR2 is SMNVEV (reference sequence). The CDR3 sequence: CASSPTFPEGDYTF. DNA for the CDR3: TGTGCCAGCAGCCCAACCTTCCCAGAGGGGGACTACACCTTC.

V usage is TRBV29-1 and J usage is TRBJ2-2, with a tentative D call TRBD2 (6 bases). Germline V gives CDR1 SQVTM, CDR2 ANQGSEA. Trimming cost V 7 bases and J 3 bases, with 6 bases left between them. This CDR3 has 11 amino acids. The CDR3 sequence is CSGEDTGELFF. CDR3 in DNA: TGCAGCGGGGAGGACACCGGGGAGCTGTTTTTT.

This clone has a handful of counts. The chain employs TRBV14 and TRBJ2-7; the match to TRBD2 covers 7 bases. With 4 bases clipped from V and 2 bases from J, the junction kept 11 bases outside the gene matches. Per the germline V gene, CDR1 is SGHDN and CDR2 is FVKESK. This CDR3 spans 16 amino acids. CDR3 nucleotide sequence: TGTGCCAGCAGCCCTTCGGGCGGGAGAACAGCCTACGAGCAGTACTTC. Translated, it gives CASSPSGGRTAYEQYF.

V is TRBV2 and J is TRBJ2-2; D gene ambiguous. Germline V gene data show CDR1 as SNHLY and CDR2 as FYNNEI. Trimming pared 6 bases from V and 1 base from J, leaving 9 bases between. The CDR3 is made up of 14 amino acids. The CDR3 sequence: CASSEQLNTGELFF. In DNA, the CDR3 is TGTGCCAGCAGCGAACAGTTGAACACCGGGGAGCTGTTTTTT.

The chain combines TRBV7-6 with TRBJ2-2, with 9 bases that match TRBD1. CDR3 size: 17 residues. Germline-derived CDR1 and CDR2 are SGHVS and FNYEAQ. Trimming cost V 1 base and J 7 bases; bases outside gene matches: 10. The CDR3 DNA is TGTGCCAGCAGCTTAGAGTTAGCGGACAGGGGTTACGGGGAGCTGTTTTTT. Residues: CASSLELADRGYGELFF.

The chain combines TRBV5-1 with TRBJ2-7, with D maybe TRBD1 (5 bases). The germline V and J ends were trimmed by 5 bases and 1 base, with 16 bases remaining between them. The CDR3 totals 15 residues. Germline loops: CDR1 SGHRS, CDR2 YFSETQ. In DNA, the CDR3 is TGCGCCAGCAGAATAGGGGCAGCGAATTCCTACGAGCAGTACTTC. Amino acids: CASRIGAANSYEQYF.

The sample holds one count of this clone. V usage is TRBV11-2 and J usage is TRBJ2-1; TRBD2 aligns across 10 bases. The junction had 10 bases not matched to a gene; V was cut back by 6 bases and J by 8 bases. CDR3 length: 15 amino acids. CDR1 is SGHAT and CDR2 is FQNNGV in the germline V gene. The CDR3 sequence: CASRFEPGLAYEQFF. In DNA form, the CDR3 reads TGTGCCAGCAGATTTGAACCGGGACTAGCGTATGAGCAGTTCTTC.

This sequence joins TRBV27 and TRBJ1-2; possibly TRBD1 for D (5 bases). Trimming removed 5 bases from V and 2 bases from J, with 9 bases in between. CDR1 and CDR2 (germline): MNHEY, SMNVEV (reference sequence). The CDR3 is made up of 13 amino acids. The CDR3 here is CASSPRGNYGYTF. The CDR3 region has the DNA TGTGCCAGCAGTCCCCGGGGGAACTATGGCTACACCTTC.